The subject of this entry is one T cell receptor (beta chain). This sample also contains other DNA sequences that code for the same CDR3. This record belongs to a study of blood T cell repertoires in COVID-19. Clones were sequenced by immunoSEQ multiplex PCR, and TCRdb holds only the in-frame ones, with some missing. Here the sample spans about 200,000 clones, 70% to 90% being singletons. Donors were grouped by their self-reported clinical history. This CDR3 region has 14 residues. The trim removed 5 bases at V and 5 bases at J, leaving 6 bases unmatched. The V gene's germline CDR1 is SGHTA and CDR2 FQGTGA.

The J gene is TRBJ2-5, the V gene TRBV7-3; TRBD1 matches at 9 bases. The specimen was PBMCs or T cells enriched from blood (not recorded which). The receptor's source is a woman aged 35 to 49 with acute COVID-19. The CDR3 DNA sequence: TGTGCCAGCAGCCTGGGGACAGGGAGGGAGACCCAGTACTTC. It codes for CASSLGTGRETQYF.